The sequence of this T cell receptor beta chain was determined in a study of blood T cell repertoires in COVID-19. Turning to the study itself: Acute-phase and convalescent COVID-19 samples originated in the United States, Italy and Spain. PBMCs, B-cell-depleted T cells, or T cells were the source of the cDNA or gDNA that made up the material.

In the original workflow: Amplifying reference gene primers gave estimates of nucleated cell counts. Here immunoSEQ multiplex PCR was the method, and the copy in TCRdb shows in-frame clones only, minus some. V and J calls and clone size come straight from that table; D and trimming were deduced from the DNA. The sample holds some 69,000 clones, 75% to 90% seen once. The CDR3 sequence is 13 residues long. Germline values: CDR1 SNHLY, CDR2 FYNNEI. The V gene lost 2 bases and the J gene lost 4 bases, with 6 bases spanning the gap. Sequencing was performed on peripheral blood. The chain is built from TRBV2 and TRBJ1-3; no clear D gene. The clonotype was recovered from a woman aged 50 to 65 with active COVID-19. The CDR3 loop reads CASSERGGNTIYF. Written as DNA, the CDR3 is TGTGCCAGCAGTGAACGAGGGGGAAACACCATATATTTT.